This passage covers 27 T cell receptor beta chains from one sample sequenced in a study of glioma-infiltrating T cells. TCR alpha and beta CDR3 regions were amplified from RNA using iRepertoire nested multiplex PCR. TCRdb passed the multiplex PCR reads through MiXCR, listing each CDR3 protein once. The data hold 100,000 to 150,000 distinct CDR3 sequences, with under 30% observed a single time. Sequenced material: glioma tissue, nonneoplastic brain tissue, or PBMCs (not recorded which). The receptors stem from a human donor with low-grade glioma or glioblastoma, undergoing nonglioma brain surgery, or in good health (not recorded which).

The chain is built from TRBV7-9 and TRBJ1-1; no reliable D call. Germline assignment: CDR1 SEHNR and CDR2 FQNEAQ (reference sequence). The V and J ends lost 1 base and 8 bases respectively, with 5 bases between them. This CDR3 spans 11 amino acids. CDR3 nucleotides: TGTGCCAGCAGCTTAGAAAAGGAAGCTTTCTTT. Amino acids: CASSLEKEAFF.

This clonotype was counted at least ten times. The chain has TRBV6-1 and TRBJ1-5; D gene unclear. The germline gives CDR1 MNHNS, CDR2 SASEGT. The V gene lost 7 bases and the J gene lost 5 bases, with 12 bases spanning the gap. This CDR3 comprises 13 residues. CDR3 DNA: TGTGCCAGCAAGTTGGCCCTAGATCAGCCCCAGCATTTT. Encoded protein: CASKLALDQPQHF.

This clonotype has only a few counts. V is TRBV6-4 and J is TRBJ2-2; 7 bases fit TRBD2. With 4 bases clipped from V and 6 bases from J, the junction kept 5 bases outside the gene matches. The CDR3 sequence is 14 residues long. From germline, CDR1 is MRHNA and CDR2 SNTAGT. CDR3 DNA: TGTGCCAGCAGTGGCCTGACTAGCTCCGGGGAGCTGTTTTTT. Amino acids: CASSGLTSSGELFF.

This clonotype came up many times. CDR3 region: CAISESGETDTQYF. CDR3 nucleotide sequence: TGTGCCATCAGTGAGTCAGGGGAGACAGATACGCAGTATTTT. The rearrangement joins TRBV10-3 to TRBJ2-3; D may be TRBD1 or TRBD2 (5 bases each). Germline values: CDR1 ENHRY, CDR2 SYGVKD. The V and J ends lost 0 bases and 3 bases respectively, with 7 bases between them. The CDR3 runs 14 residues.

This clonotype was observed many times. V is TRBV20-1 and J is TRBJ2-2; 8 bases fit TRBD1. This CDR3 has 15 residues. V lost 3 bases and J lost 3; bases outside the gene matches: 6. Looked up from germline, CDR1 is DFQATT and CDR2 is SNEGSKA (reference sequence). The CDR3 here is CSASHRGMDTGELFF. The CDR3 bases are TGCAGTGCTAGTCACAGGGGGATGGACACCGGGGAGCTGTTTTTT.

This clonotype was recorded at least ten times. The chain has TRBV7-2 and TRBJ2-1; the match to TRBD2 covers 8 bases. This CDR3 has 15 amino acids. The germline gives CDR1 SGHTA, CDR2 FQGNSA. Trimming took 0 bases from V and 4 from J; bases not matched to a gene: 2. CDR3: CASSLAAGGYNEQFF. CDR3 bases: TGTGCCAGCAGCTTAGCTGCGGGGGGTTACAATGAGCAGTTCTTC. The full variable domain, completed using reference TRBV7-2 and TRBJ2-1, is GAGVSQSPSNKVTEKGKDVELRCDPISGHTALYWYRQSLGQGLEFLIYFQGNSAPDKSGLPSDRFSAERTGGSVSTLTIQRTQQEDSAVYLCASSLAAGGYNEQFFGPGTRLTVL.

The chain is built from TRBV6-7 and TRBJ2-7, with D unresolved. TRBV6-7 is annotated as an ORF whose role is uncertain. Trimming took 3 bases from V and 0 from J, leaving 18 bases between them. This CDR3 contains 17 residues. The CDR3 DNA reads as TGTGCCAGCAGTTATACCGCCGGGCATCTAAGCTCCTACGAGCAGTACGTC. Translated, it gives CASSYTAGHLSSYEQYV.

This chain joins TRBV19 and TRBJ1-2; a weak D match, TRBD1 (6 bases). The germline CDR1 and CDR2 sequences are LNHDA and SQIVND (reference sequence). V shed 3 bases and J shed 3 bases, with 17 bases lying between them. This CDR3 is built from 16 residues. The CDR3 DNA follows: TGTGCCAGTAGTATTTTGTTGACAGGACGGGACTATGGCTACACCTTC. Translated: CASSILLTGRDYGYTF.

The genes are TRBV7-9 and TRBJ1-5; 9 positions match TRBD1. Germline-derived CDR1 and CDR2 are SEHNR and FQNEAQ (reference sequence). The CDR3 is 19 residues long. The junction had 10 bases not matched to a gene; V was cut back by 1 base and J by 0 bases. As DNA, the CDR3 is TGTGCCAGCAGCTTAGGGTCACAGGGGGCCCTATATAGCAATCAGCCCCAGCATTTT. As protein: CASSLGSQGALYSNQPQHF.

As for this clonotype: A read error may explain this, as a much larger clone is one base away. This chain links TRBV4-1 with TRBJ2-1, with D possibly TRBD2 on 6 matching bases. This CDR3 contains 13 residues. Trimming cost V 6 bases and J 13 bases, with 19 bases left between them. Looked up from germline, CDR1 is MGHRA and CDR2 is YSYEKL. CDR3 DNA: TGCGCCAGCAGTTGGATCGGGGGAGAGACCCAGTTCTTC. Translated: CASSWIGGETQFF.

This clonotype was seen many times. The chain employs TRBV19 and TRBJ1-5; D unresolved. The V end was cut by 8 bases, the J end by 7 bases, with 15 bases between. The CDR3 is 13 residues long. In germline, CDR1 is LNHDA, CDR2 SQIVND (reference sequence). The CDR3 loop reads CASEKTFGQPQHF. The CDR3 DNA sequence: TGTGCCAGTGAAAAGACGTTCGGGCAGCCCCAGCATTTT.

This clonotype was picked up many times. The chain has TRBV15 and TRBJ2-5; TRBD1 might be the D (6 bases). V was shortened by 0 bases and J by 2 bases, with 10 bases between the two germline ends. Germline CDR1 is LNHNV and CDR2 is YYDKDF (reference sequence). The CDR3 runs to 15 residues. CDR3 amino acids: CATSRDGQTQETQYF. Here the CDR3 DNA reads TGTGCCACCAGCAGAGATGGACAGACTCAAGAGACCCAGTACTTC.

CDR3 sequence: CASSFLAGGSYEQYV. Written as DNA, the CDR3 is TGTGCCAGCAGCTTTTTGGCTGGGGGCTCCTACGAGCAGTACGTC. This chain links TRBV7-9 with TRBJ2-7, with D possibly being TRBD1 or TRBD2 (5 bases each). CDR3 length: 15 residues. Germline V lookup: CDR1 SEHNR, CDR2 FQNEAQ (reference sequence). Trimming shortened V by 3 bases and J by 0 bases, and 12 bases separated the two germline ends.

In its sample, this clonotype was seen a few times. V usage is TRBV7-2 and J usage is TRBJ2-3, with 10 bases lining up with TRBD2. The CDR3 covers 18 residues. With V trimmed by 5 bases and J by 0 bases, 11 bases remained unmatched. The germline gives CDR1 SGHTA, CDR2 FQGNSA. The CDR3 is CASSLQAGGSPSTDTQYF. The CDR3 DNA sequence: TGTGCCAGCAGCCTTCAAGCGGGGGGGTCACCTAGCACAGATACGCAGTATTTT.

This clonotype has only a few counts. V gene TRBV19 combines with J gene TRBJ2-3; maybe TRBD2 (6 bases). V lost 10 bases and J 2 bases, leaving 16 bases between the germline ends. This CDR3 region has 14 residues. CDR1 and CDR2 from the germline V gene are LNHDA and SQIVND (reference sequence). Here the CDR3 reads CATHRDSDTDTQYF. The DNA of the CDR3 is TGTGCCACACACCGGGACTCCGACACAGATACGCAGTATTTT.

Remarks on this clonotype: This may be a read error: a much more frequent sequence differs by one nucleotide. This chain uses TRBV7-9 with TRBJ1-1, with D uncertain. CDR1 and CDR2 from the germline V gene are SEHNR and FQNEAQ (reference sequence). CDR3 length: 13 amino acids. The CDR3 DNA reads TGTGCCAGCAGCTTAGAACACCTTACTGGAGCTTTCTTT. Translated: CASSLEHLTGAFF.

This clonotype was seen a few times. The chain joins TRBV11-2 to TRBJ1-3; TRBD1 might be the D (6 bases). The CDR3 totals 17 residues. Trimming pared 5 bases from V and 4 bases from J, leaving 21 bases between. Germline assignment: CDR1 SGHAT and CDR2 FQNNGV. The CDR3 here is CASSTGRSAGDGNTIYF. The CDR3 nucleotides are TGTGCCAGCAGCACGGGAAGATCGGCAGGGGACGGAAACACCATATATTTT.

This chain links TRBV12-3 or TRBV12-4 with TRBJ2-3, with D possibly being TRBD1 or TRBD2 (5 bases each). The CDR3 length is 14 residues. Between the trimmed V and J ends, which lost 6 bases and 1 base, there was a span of 11 bases. The DNA for the CDR3 is TGTGCCAGCAGCCGGGACCACCGCACAGATACGCAGTATTTT. As protein: CASSRDHRTDTQYF.

The chain carries TRBV5-1 and TRBJ1-3, with 7 positions matching TRBD1. The germline V gene has CDR1 SGHRS and CDR2 YFSETQ. The junction had 4 bases not matched to a gene; V was cut back by 4 bases and J by 0 bases. This CDR3 has 15 residues. CDR3 residues: CASSRDSHSGNTIYF. The DNA of the CDR3 is TGCGCCAGCAGCCGGGACAGTCACTCTGGAAACACCATATATTTT.

This clonotype occurred many times. This chain uses TRBV12-3 or TRBV12-4 with TRBJ1-1, with D possibly being TRBD1 (6 bases). This CDR3 region has 13 residues. Deletions cut 5 bases from V and 7 bases from J, with 14 bases between. This chain's CDR3 is CASSPGTLGEAFF. CDR3 DNA sequence: TGTGCCAGCAGTCCCGGGACATTGGGTGAAGCTTTCTTT.

With regard to this clonotype: A clone one base away is much larger, so this may be a read error. The chain carries TRBV6-1 and TRBJ2-1; D remains ambiguous. The length of the CDR3 is 13 residues. Trimming left V 1 base short and J 9 bases short, with 10 bases between. Germline CDR1 and CDR2: MNHNS and SASEGT. The CDR3 region has the DNA TGTGCCAGCAGTGAAGGCAGAAACAGTGAGCAGTTCTTC. Encoded protein: CASSEGRNSEQFF.

This clonotype was counted a few times. The chain is built from TRBV6-1 and TRBJ2-7, with D tentatively TRBD1 or TRBD2 (5 bases each). The CDR3 is 12 amino acids. Trimming took 5 bases from V and 3 from J, leaving 8 bases between them. Germline CDR1 is MNHNS and CDR2 is SASEGT. CDR3 in amino acids: CASSRDGYEQYV. CDR3 nucleotide sequence: TGTGCCAGCAGTCGGGACGGCTACGAGCAGTACGTC.

The chain has TRBV14 and TRBJ2-3; tentatively, D is TRBD2 (5 bases). CDR1 is SGHDN, CDR2 FVKESK, per germline. Deletions cut 4 bases from V and 5 bases from J, with 7 bases between. The CDR3 covers 12 residues. The CDR3 nucleotides read TGTGCCAGCAGCCGTGGGAGAGATACGCAGTATTTT. This encodes CASSRGRDTQYF.

This clonotype occurred many times. The chain couples TRBV6-1 to TRBJ2-3; the match to TRBD2 covers 7 bases. This CDR3 contains 17 residues. With V trimmed by 5 bases and J by 3 bases, 14 bases remained unmatched. The germline V gene encodes CDR1 MNHNS and CDR2 SASEGT. DNA of the CDR3: TGTGCCAGCAGTAGGGAGCTTTTGGGGGGGAAGACAGATACGCAGTATTTT. This translates into CASSRELLGGKTDTQYF.

Concerning this clonotype: At one boundary the junction diverges from the germline segment, which might be a read error. V usage is TRBV28 and J usage is TRBJ2-1; unclear D gene. This CDR3 is built from 13 residues. Germline V CDR1 and CDR2: MDHEN, SYDVKM. This CDR3 is CASSLDGYNEQIF. In DNA form, the CDR3 reads TGTGCCAGCAGTTTGGACGGCTACAATGAGCAGATCTTC.

As DNA, the CDR3 is TGTGCCAGCAGTTCAGGGTTCCCCCCGATGGGTAACTATGGCTACACCTTC. This encodes CASSSGFPPMGNYGYTF. The V call is TRBV6-5, the J call TRBJ1-2; possibly TRBD1 for D (5 bases). This CDR3 contains 17 residues. CDR1 and CDR2 (germline): MNHEY, SVGAGI. Trimming cost V 4 bases and J 1 base, with 19 bases left between them.

The chain joins TRBV7-9 to TRBJ1-5; TRBD1 matches at 8 bases. The V and J ends lost 1 base and 7 bases, in that order; junction bases with no gene match: 6. CDR3 length: 15 amino acids. Germline loops: CDR1 SEHNR, CDR2 FQNEAQ (reference sequence). CDR3 residues: CASSLGTGSLQPQHF. CDR3 nucleotide sequence: TGTGCCAGCAGCTTAGGGACAGGGAGTTTGCAGCCCCAGCATTTT. The variable domain in full, completed from reference TRBV7-9 and TRBJ1-5, reads DTGVSQNPRHKITKRGQNVTFRCDPISEHNRLYWYRQTLGQGPEFLTYFQNEAQLEKSRLLSDRFSAERPKGSFSTLEIQRTEQGDSAMYLCASSLGTGSLQPQHFGDGTRLSIL.